This T cell receptor beta chain stems from a study of blood T cell repertoires in COVID-19. On the study more broadly: Samples of COVID-19 (acute and convalescent) were obtained from the United States, Italy and Spain.

With respect to this clone: Additional DNA sequences in this sample encode the identical CDR3.

Trimming took 0 bases from V and 7 from J; bases not matched to a gene: 4. The germline V gene encodes CDR1 SGHRS and CDR2 YFSETQ. The CDR3 spans 14 residues. Repertoires were generated with immunoSEQ multiplex PCR, while TCRdb's copy carries only in-frame clones and drops some. The table shows 190,000 or so clones, with roughly 78% occurring only once. The sequenced material came from peripheral blood. The sequence was collected from a woman of 80 years or more with active or convalescent COVID-19. V and J are TRBV5-1 and TRBJ1-5; 7 positions agree with TRBD1. In DNA form, the CDR3 reads TGCGCCAGCAGCTTGGGGCAGGGGGACCAGCCCCAGCATTTT. Protein sequence: CASSLGQGDQPQHF.